The 26 T cell receptor delta chains below were found in one sample sequenced in a study of gamma-delta T cells after stem cell transplantation. TCRdb re-processed the RT-PCR reads using CATT. The sample lists roughly 1,500 delta-chain clones, roughly a fifth occurring once. The sequenced sample consisted of gamma-delta T cells. The receptor source for this set is a human donor. It is not recorded whose cells these are; they may come from a transplant donor.

The V gene is TRDV2, the J gene TRDJ1; the match to TRDD3 covers 13 bases. Per germline, CDR1 GEAIGNYY and CDR2 EKD. This CDR3 comprises 22 residues. With V trimmed by 3 bases and J by 0 bases, 21 bases remained unmatched. CDR3 sequence reads: CACDGLLGDTRTLEENTDKLIF. The CDR3 DNA is TGTGCCTGTGACGGCCTACTGGGGGATACGCGTACCCTCGAGGAGAACACCGATAAACTCATCTTT.

By share, this clone ranks as medium-sized. The chain employs TRDV2 and TRDJ1; 10 positions agree with TRDD3. This CDR3 is built from 22 residues. Unmatched junction bases numbered 22, after V lost 0 bases and J lost 1 base. CDR1 is GEAIGNYY, CDR2 EKD, per germline. The CDR3 reads CACDTVGTGGSSEVRGTDKLIF. The CDR3 nucleotides are TGTGCCTGTGACACCGTGGGTACTGGGGGATCTTCCGAGGTCCGGGGCACCGATAAACTCATCTTT.

A few counts support this clone. TCRdb's listed protein matches a much larger clone and diverges from this DNA's translation at residue 4, likely through a read error; the protein shown comes from the DNA. The chain employs TRDV2 and TRDJ1, with D possibly being TRDD3 (6 bases). Trimming left V 5 bases short and J 0 bases short, with 27 bases between. Germline CDR1 is GEAIGNYY and CDR2 is EKD. This CDR3 is 19 amino acids long. The CDR3 DNA reads as TGTGCCTGTGGCCCTATTTCACATACTGGGAGACAGTACACCGATAAACTCATCTTT. Protein: CACGPISHTGRQYTDKLIF.

This clone came up a few times. This DNA translates differently at residue 8 from the TCRdb protein, which is that of a much larger clone; a read error is likely, and the protein shown is the DNA's own translation. This chain connects TRDV2 to TRDJ1; 7 bases map to TRDD3. J was trimmed by 0 bases and V by 3 bases; bases with no gene match: 18. From germline, CDR1 is GEAIGNYY and CDR2 EKD. The CDR3 has 19 amino acids. The CDR3 here is CACDPLLVDTRLYTDKLIF. In DNA, the CDR3 is TGTGCCTGTGACCCGTTATTGGTGGATACGCGCCTCTACACCGATAAACTCATCTTT.

Details on this clone: One base separates it from a far larger clone, so it is likely a read error. V is TRDV1 and J is TRDJ1, with D maybe TRDD2 (6 bases). V lost 5 bases and J 0 bases, leaving 40 bases between the germline ends. This CDR3 comprises 24 residues. The germline CDR1 and CDR2 sequences are TSWWSYY and QGS. The DNA for the CDR3 is TGTGCTCTTGGGTTCCAAACTTCCTGCGCCCTTTGGCTGGCAGCACGAGGGTACACCGATAAACTCATCTTT. It encodes CALGFQTSCALWLAARGYTDKLIF.

This clone occurred a few times. A junction boundary mismatches the germline segment, possibly from a read error. V is TRDV2 and J is TRDJ1, with 8 bases identical to TRDD3. Germline-derived CDR1 and CDR2 are GEAIGNYY and EKD. The CDR3 runs 17 residues. CDR3 in amino acids: CACVTVNGGSYTDKLIF. The CDR3 DNA reads as TGTGCCTGTGTCACCGTTAATGGGGGATCCTACACCGATAAACTCATCTTT.

This clone ranks as medium-sized. This chain uses TRDV2 with TRDJ1; tentatively, D is TRDD3 (5 bases). V was shortened by 1 base and J by 0 bases, with 11 bases between the two germline ends. In germline, CDR1 is GEAIGNYY, CDR2 EKD. The CDR3 runs 15 residues. The DNA for the CDR3 is TGTGCCTGTGACACGGGGGCTCCGTACACCGATAAACTCATCTTT. Its protein is CACDTGAPYTDKLIF.

This clone was recorded a few times. The CDR3 is CACDTVFGGDTDKLIF. DNA of the CDR3: TGTGCCTGTGACACCGTTTTCGGGGGTGACACCGATAAACTCATCTTT. The chain joins TRDV2 to TRDJ1; perhaps TRDD3 as D (5 bases). The CDR3 loop spans 16 amino acids. The germline CDR1 and CDR2 sequences are GEAIGNYY and EKD. Trimming left V 0 bases short and J 0 bases short, with 13 bases between.

This clone was recorded a few times. The chain uses TRDV2 and TRDJ3; 13 positions agree with TRDD3. CDR3 size: 20 residues. CDR1 is GEAIGNYY, CDR2 EKD, per germline. The V segment lost 3 bases and the J segment 3 bases; nucleotides outside the gene matches: 10. The CDR3 sequence is CACDPVVLGDTLWDTRQMFF. The CDR3 DNA follows: TGTGCCTGTGACCCAGTTGTACTGGGGGATACGCTCTGGGACACCCGACAGATGTTTTTC.

This clone is medium-sized within its sample. The J gene is TRDJ1, the V gene TRDV2; 11 bases are a match to TRDD3. The CDR3 is 14 residues long. CDR1 and CDR2 (germline): GEAIGNYY, EKD. Trimming took 3 bases from V and 6 from J; bases not matched to a gene: 5. The CDR3 nucleotides are TGTGCCTGTGACCCAATACTGGGGGATAATAAACTCATCTTT. This sequence encodes CACDPILGDNKLIF.

This clone was counted a few times. The chain joins TRDV2 to TRDJ3; TRDD3 matches at 8 bases. Germline V CDR1 and CDR2: GEAIGNYY, EKD. This CDR3 spans 21 amino acids. V lost 0 bases, J lost 0 bases, and 12 bases stayed unmatched. CDR3 sequence reads: CACDTFTGGRTSSWDTRQMFF. In nucleotides, the CDR3 is TGTGCCTGTGACACCTTTACTGGGGGCCGCACAAGCTCCTGGGACACCCGACAGATGTTTTTC.

The V call is TRDV2, the J call TRDJ1; 11 positions agree with TRDD3. With V trimmed by 3 bases and J by 3 bases, 14 bases remained unmatched. The CDR3 is 18 residues long. Germline CDR1 reads GEAIGNYY; CDR2 reads EKD. Here the CDR3 DNA reads TGTGCCTGTGACCCACTGGGGGATAGAAGAGGGTCTGCCGATAAACTCATCTTT. As protein: CACDPLGDRRGSADKLIF.

This clone was counted between two and nine times. The sample contains more than one DNA sequence encoding this CDR3. The V and J genes are TRDV2 and TRDJ3, with 12 bases that match TRDD3. This CDR3 region has 20 residues. The germline V gene encodes CDR1 GEAIGNYY and CDR2 EKD. Losses at the gene ends were 3 bases for V and 2 bases for J; bases not matched to a gene: 10. The CDR3 DNA reads as TGTGCCTGTGACTCCGTGCTGGGGGATACGGGTACCTGGGACACCCGACAGATGTTTTTC. It specifies CACDSVLGDTGTWDTRQMFF.

This clone is medium-sized. The chain employs TRDV2 and TRDJ1, with TRDD3 identical over 10 bases. CDR1 is GEAIGNYY, CDR2 EKD, per germline. J gave up 6 bases and V 0 bases, and 12 bases lay outside the gene matches. This CDR3 is 17 amino acids long. Here the CDR3 reads CACDTVDSTGGLHKLIF. The CDR3 DNA sequence: TGTGCCTGTGACACCGTTGATAGTACTGGGGGATTACATAAACTCATCTTT.

The chain couples TRDV2 to TRDJ1; 7 bases map to TRDD3. J lost 0 bases, V lost 0 bases, and 15 bases had no gene match. The CDR3 has 19 residues. The germline CDR1 and CDR2 sequences are GEAIGNYY and EKD. The DNA for the CDR3 is TGTGCCTGTGACACCGTAAATCTGGGGGCCTCTCCGTACACCGATAAACTCATCTTT. Its protein product is CACDTVNLGASPYTDKLIF.

Worth noting for this clone: The mismatch at residue 8 between this DNA's translation and the TCRdb protein of a much larger clone likely reflects a read error; the protein shown is translated from the DNA. The V and J genes are TRDV2 and TRDJ1, with TRDD3 as a possible D gene (6 bases). This CDR3 is 15 amino acids long. The V end was cut by 0 bases, the J end by 5 bases, with 15 bases between. The germline V gene encodes CDR1 GEAIGNYY and CDR2 EKD. The CDR3 is CACDTLLRDKDKLIF. CDR3 bases: TGTGCCTGTGACACCTTACTGAGGGATAAAGATAAACTCATCTTT.

The V and J genes are TRDV1 and TRDJ2, with TRDD3 identical over 7 bases. This CDR3 spans 21 amino acids. The J segment lost 0 bases and the V segment lost 3 bases, leaving 19 bases of the junction unmatched. Germline V gene sequence: CDR1 TSWWSYY, CDR2 QGS. This CDR3 reads CALGDPVLIRGIGALTAQLFF. DNA of the CDR3: TGTGCTCTTGGGGACCCCGTTCTCATCAGGGGGATCGGGGCTTTGACAGCACAACTCTTCTTT.

About this clone itself: This likely traces to a read error, being one base from a far larger clone. CDR3 in amino acids: CACDTLSPFLREGQSLPDKLIF. CDR3 bases: TGTGCCTGTGACACCTTGTCCCCTTTCCTCCGCGAGGGACAATCCCTTCCCGATAAACTCATCTTT. The chain joins TRDV2 to TRDJ1; D is perhaps TRDD2 (5 bases). V was clipped by 0 bases and J by 3 bases, with 34 bases between them. The CDR3 runs to 22 residues. CDR1 is GEAIGNYY and CDR2 is EKD in the germline V gene.

This clone showed up just once. One end of the junction varies from germline; a read error may be responsible. The chain carries TRDV2 and TRDJ3, with a possible D match to TRDD3 (7 bases). The CDR3 consists of 22 residues. Germline assignment: CDR1 GEAIGNYY and CDR2 EKD. The CDR3 loop is CACDTSYGQLGESSWDIRQVFF. CDR3 DNA: TGTGCCTGTGACACCTCCTACGGGCAGTTGGGGGAGAGCTCCTGGGACATCCGACAGGTGTTTTTC.

Comments on this clone: This DNA's translation and the protein TCRdb lists, from a much larger clone, do not match at residue 13, likely due to a read error; the protein shown is translated from the DNA. This chain uses TRDV2 with TRDJ1, with 8 bases matching TRDD3. CDR1 is GEAIGNYY and CDR2 is EKD in the germline V gene. CDR3 length equals 19 residues. With 0 bases clipped from V and 1 base from J, the junction kept 15 bases outside the gene matches. The CDR3 DNA reads TGTGCCTGTGACACCGCGGATCGTACTGGGGGGGTAGCCACCGATAAACTCATCTTT. This codes for CACDTADRTGGVATDKLIF.

The table lists this clone with a few counts. TCRdb shows a much larger clone's protein in place of this DNA's translation, and the two differ at residue 10, likely through a read error; the protein shown is translated from the DNA. The V gene is TRDV2, the J gene TRDJ1; 8 positions agree with TRDD3. The germline gives CDR1 GEAIGNYY, CDR2 EKD. The CDR3 length is 17 residues. Trimming removed 1 base from V and 0 bases from J; junction bases left unmatched: 9. In DNA form, the CDR3 reads TGTGCCTGTGACACGATACTGGGGGCCTGGTACACCGATAAACTCATCTTT. As protein: CACDTILGAWYTDKLIF.

Regarding this clone: The translation of this DNA and the TCRdb protein of a much larger clone differ at residue 8, probably owing to a read error; the protein shown here is translated from the DNA. J is TRDJ1 and V is TRDV2; possibly TRDD3 for D (5 bases). Trimming stripped 1 base from V and 0 bases from J, with 17 bases between. The CDR3 runs 17 residues. Germline V gives CDR1 GEAIGNYY, CDR2 EKD. The DNA of the CDR3 is TGTGCCTGTGACACGATACTGGAGGCCCGGTACACCGATAAACTCATCTTT. This translates into CACDTILEARYTDKLIF.

This clone is termed medium-sized (0.01 to 0.1%). The chain recombines TRDV2 with TRDJ1, with TRDD3 matching 11 bases. The V gene end was trimmed by 4 bases and the J gene end by 6 bases; junction bases not matched to a gene: 18. The CDR3 runs 18 residues. Germline-derived CDR1 and CDR2 are GEAIGNYY and EKD. The CDR3 region has the DNA TGTGCCTGTGATGCCATTACTGGGGGATATGTGGACGAGAATAAACTCATCTTT. This gives the protein CACDAITGGYVDENKLIF.

In regard to this clone: This may stem from a read error, because a much larger clone lies one nucleotide away. This chain joins TRDV2 and TRDJ1, with TRDD3 matching over 7 bases. Trimming took 3 bases from V and 3 from J; bases not matched to a gene: 24. The CDR3 loop spans 20 amino acids. Germline V gives CDR1 GEAIGNYY, CDR2 EKD. This chain's CDR3 is CACDPGDLLGGPVRADKLIF. CDR3 DNA sequence: TGTGCCTGTGACCCCGGGGACCTGCTGGGGGGCCCTGTCCGGGCCGATAAACTCATCTTT.

This clone was counted a few times. V gene TRDV2 combines with J gene TRDJ1, with 10 positions matching TRDD3. V shed 2 bases, J shed 3 bases, and the junction held 8 bases outside the gene matches. The CDR3 totals 16 residues. CDR1 is GEAIGNYY, CDR2 EKD, per germline. The CDR3 nucleotides are TGTGCCTGTGACATCCTGGGGGATAGGAGGGCCGATAAACTCATCTTT. It translates to CACDILGDRRADKLIF.

With respect to this clone: This may be a read error, as it is one base from a much larger clone. Written as DNA, the CDR3 is TGTGCTCTTGGGGTGGGTCAGCCCCTACTGGGGGCCCCTTTGACAGCACAACTCTTCTTT. This translates into CALGVGQPLLGAPLTAQLFF. The rearrangement joins TRDV1 to TRDJ2, with 8 nucleotides matching TRDD3. V lost 4 bases, J lost 0 bases, and 16 bases stayed unmatched. Germline V gene lookup returns CDR1 TSWWSYY and CDR2 QGS. This CDR3 is 20 amino acids long.